The present T cell receptor (beta chain) was sequenced within a study of T cells after yellow fever vaccination. Broader study findings: Subsequent to the booster, the majority of primary-vaccination clones reappeared (roughly 96% CD4, around 85% CD8).

As concerns this clonotype: Its specificity is unknown.

The CDR3 has 15 residues. Germline lookup yields CDR1 MNHNS and CDR2 SASEGT. The J segment lost 3 bases and the V segment lost 6 bases, leaving 6 bases of the junction unmatched. UMIs and a universal primer site were added when TCR cDNA was made by 5'RACE template switching. TCRdb re-called the 5' RACE reads through MiXCR, storing one row per CDR3 protein. The repertoire holds a few hundred thousand distinct CDR3 sequences, roughly 7.5% seen once, with around 17% in the top ten. Sample: PBMCs, taken approximately 40 days after the first yellow fever vaccination. The V call is TRBV6-1, the J call TRBJ2-1; TRBD2 aligns across 9 bases. The clonotype comes from a man younger than 30 who received the YFV17D yellow fever vaccine. This chain's CDR3 is CASSWRGGRYNEQFF. The CDR3 nucleotides are TGTGCCAGCAGCTGGCGGGGGGGCCGCTACAATGAGCAGTTCTTC.